This TCR beta chain emerged from a study of blood T cell repertoires in COVID-19. Whole-study context: Spain, Italy and the United States supplied samples that represented acute and convalescent COVID-19. Nucleic acid was either cDNA or gDNA, and it came from T cells, B-cell-depleted T cells, or PBMCs.

Trimming took off 1 base at V and 4 bases at J, with 8 bases between the two ends. The length of the CDR3 is 14 residues. The germline V gene encodes CDR1 SGHTA and CDR2 FQGNSA. As originally analysed: Reference gene primers were amplified, and this amplification served to estimate nucleated cell counts. The protocol was immunoSEQ multiplex PCR, while the TCRdb copy is restricted to in-frame clones and leaves out a portion. D and trimming come from the DNA, and the V and J calls and clone size come from that table. The repertoire holds some 170,000 clones, with 87% as singletons. Source material: peripheral blood. This sequence was found in a woman between 50 and 59 years old with acute or convalescent COVID-19. The V and J genes are TRBV7-2 and TRBJ2-1; maybe TRBD2 (5 bases). CDR3 protein: CASSLGSGYNEQFF. The CDR3 DNA reads as TGTGCCAGCAGCTTAGGATCGGGGTACAATGAGCAGTTCTTC. Based on the CDR3 plus reference TRBV7-2 and TRBJ2-1, the full variable domain is GAGVSQSPSNKVTEKGKDVELRCDPISGHTALYWYRQSLGQGLEFLIYFQGNSAPDKSGLPSDRFSAERTGGSVSTLTIQRTQQEDSAVYLCASSLGSGYNEQFFGPGTRLTVL.